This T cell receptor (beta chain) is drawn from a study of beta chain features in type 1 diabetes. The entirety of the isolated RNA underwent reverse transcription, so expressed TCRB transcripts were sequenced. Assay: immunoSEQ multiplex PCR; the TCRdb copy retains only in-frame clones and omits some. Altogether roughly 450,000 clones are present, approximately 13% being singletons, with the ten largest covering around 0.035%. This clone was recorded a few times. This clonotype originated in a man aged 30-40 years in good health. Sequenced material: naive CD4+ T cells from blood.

The CDR3 DNA follows: TGTGCCAGCAGCCAGTCGGCGGGAGGAACCCAAGAGACCCAGTACTTC. Translated: CASSQSAGGTQETQYF. The chain is built from TRBV4-2 and TRBJ2-5; 8 nucleotides line up with TRBD2. This CDR3 is built from 16 residues. The germline V gene encodes CDR1 LGHNA and CDR2 YNFKEQ. V shed 3 bases and J 1 base; nucleotides not matched to a gene: 7.